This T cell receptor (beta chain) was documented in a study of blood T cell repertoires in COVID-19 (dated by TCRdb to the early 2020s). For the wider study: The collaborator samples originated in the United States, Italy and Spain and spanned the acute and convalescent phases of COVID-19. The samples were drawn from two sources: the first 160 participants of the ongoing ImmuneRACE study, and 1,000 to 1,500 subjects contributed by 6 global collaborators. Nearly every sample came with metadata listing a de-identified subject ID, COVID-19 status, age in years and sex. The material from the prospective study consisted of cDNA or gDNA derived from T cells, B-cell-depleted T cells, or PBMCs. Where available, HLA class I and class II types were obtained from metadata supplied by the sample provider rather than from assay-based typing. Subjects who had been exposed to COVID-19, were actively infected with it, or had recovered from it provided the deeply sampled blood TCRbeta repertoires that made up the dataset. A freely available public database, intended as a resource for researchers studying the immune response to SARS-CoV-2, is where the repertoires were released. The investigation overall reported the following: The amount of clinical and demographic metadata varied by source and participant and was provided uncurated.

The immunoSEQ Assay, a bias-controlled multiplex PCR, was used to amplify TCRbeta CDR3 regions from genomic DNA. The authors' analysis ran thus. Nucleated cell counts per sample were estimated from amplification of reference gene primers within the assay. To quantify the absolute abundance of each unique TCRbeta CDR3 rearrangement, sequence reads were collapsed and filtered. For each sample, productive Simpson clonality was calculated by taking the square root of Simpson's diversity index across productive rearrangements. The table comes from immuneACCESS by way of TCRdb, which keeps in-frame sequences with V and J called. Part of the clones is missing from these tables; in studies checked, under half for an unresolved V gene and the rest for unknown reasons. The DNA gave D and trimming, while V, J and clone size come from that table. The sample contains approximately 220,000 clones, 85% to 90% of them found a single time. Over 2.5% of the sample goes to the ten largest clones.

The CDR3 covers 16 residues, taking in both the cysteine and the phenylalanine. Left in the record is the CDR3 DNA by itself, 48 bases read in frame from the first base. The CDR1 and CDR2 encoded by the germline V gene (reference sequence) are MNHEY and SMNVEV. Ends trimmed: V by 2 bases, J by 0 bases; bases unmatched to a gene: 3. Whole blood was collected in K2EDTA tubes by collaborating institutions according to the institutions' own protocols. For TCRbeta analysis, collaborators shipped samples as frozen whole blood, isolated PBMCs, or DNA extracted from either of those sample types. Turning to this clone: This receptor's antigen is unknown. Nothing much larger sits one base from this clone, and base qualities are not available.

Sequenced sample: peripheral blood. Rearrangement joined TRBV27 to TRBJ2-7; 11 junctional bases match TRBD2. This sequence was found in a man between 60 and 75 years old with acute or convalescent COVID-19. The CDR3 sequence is CASSLGLAGLSYEQYF. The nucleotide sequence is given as TGTGCCAGCAGTTTAGGACTAGCGGGCCTCTCCTACGAGCAGTACTTC.